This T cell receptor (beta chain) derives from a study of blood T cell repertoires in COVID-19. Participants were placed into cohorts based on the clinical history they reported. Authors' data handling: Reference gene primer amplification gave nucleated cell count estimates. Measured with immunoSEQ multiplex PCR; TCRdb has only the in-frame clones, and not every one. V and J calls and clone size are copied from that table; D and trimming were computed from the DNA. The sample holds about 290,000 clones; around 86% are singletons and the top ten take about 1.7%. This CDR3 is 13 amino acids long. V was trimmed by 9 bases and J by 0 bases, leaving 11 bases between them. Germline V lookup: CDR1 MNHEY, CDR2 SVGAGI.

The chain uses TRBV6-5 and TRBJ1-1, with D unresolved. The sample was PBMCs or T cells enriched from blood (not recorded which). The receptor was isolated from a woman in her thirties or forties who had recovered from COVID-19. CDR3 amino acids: CASKRRMNTEAFF. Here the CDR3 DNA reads TGTGCCAGTAAAAGGCGGATGAACACTGAAGCTTTCTTT.